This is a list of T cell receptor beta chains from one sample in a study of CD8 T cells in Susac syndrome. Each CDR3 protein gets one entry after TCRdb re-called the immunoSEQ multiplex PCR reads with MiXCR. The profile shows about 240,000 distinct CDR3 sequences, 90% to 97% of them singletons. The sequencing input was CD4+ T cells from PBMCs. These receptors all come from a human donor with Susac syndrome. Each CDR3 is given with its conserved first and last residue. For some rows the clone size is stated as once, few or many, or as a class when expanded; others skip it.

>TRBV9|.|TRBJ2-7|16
CASSYSGTTYSEEQYF
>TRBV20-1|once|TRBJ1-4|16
CSAKNIRPPGDEKLFF
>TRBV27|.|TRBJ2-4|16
CASSLLGGSSKNIQYF
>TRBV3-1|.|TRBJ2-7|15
CASTQGLAGTYEQYF
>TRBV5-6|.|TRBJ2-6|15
CAGGGRDSGANVLTF
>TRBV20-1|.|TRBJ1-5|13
CSASTQGKQPQHF
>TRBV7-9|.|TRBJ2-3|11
CAPERGDTQYF
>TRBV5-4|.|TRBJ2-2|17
CASSLGVSGRRIGELFF
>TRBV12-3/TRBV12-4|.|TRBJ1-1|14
CASTGDGGDTEAFF
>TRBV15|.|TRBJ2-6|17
CATSRDSASSGANVLTF
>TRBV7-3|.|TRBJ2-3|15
CASSSVAGDTDTQYF
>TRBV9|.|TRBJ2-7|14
CASSVGSRSDEQYF
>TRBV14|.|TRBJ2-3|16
CASSSGLAGVYDTQYF
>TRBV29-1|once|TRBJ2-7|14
CSVEEGTGGYEQYF
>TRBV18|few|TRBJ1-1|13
CASSPGENTEAFF
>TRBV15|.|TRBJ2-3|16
CATSRSRRRATDTQYF
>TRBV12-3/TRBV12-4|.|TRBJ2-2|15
CASSLGQVWTGELFF
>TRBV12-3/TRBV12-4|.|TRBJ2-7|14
CASSPIRRFYEQYF
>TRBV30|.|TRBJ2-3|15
CAWSNQVMGTDTQYF
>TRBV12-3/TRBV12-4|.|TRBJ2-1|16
CASSILRGGRANEQFF
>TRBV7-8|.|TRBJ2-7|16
CASSLAESGNPYEQYF
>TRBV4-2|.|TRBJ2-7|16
CASSPGLAGVRYEQYF
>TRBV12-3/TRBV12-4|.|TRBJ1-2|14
CASSPDRGLGSYTF
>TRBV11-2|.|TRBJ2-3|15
CASSAIAGGGDTQYF
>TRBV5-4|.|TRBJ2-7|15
CASSHDRVPTYEQYF
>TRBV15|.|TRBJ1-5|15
CATSRDHSMGQPQHF
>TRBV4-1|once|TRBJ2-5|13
CASSQGQLETQYF
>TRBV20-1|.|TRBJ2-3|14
CSARGSGRGDTQYF
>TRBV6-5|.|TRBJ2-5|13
CASSKTGLETQYF
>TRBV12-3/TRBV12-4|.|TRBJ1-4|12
CASSHLGEKLFF
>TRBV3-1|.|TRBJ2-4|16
CASSQGTPGRGNIQYF
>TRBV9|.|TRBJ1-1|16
CASSGRDPRQGTEAFF
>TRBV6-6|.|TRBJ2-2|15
CASRLSTGIRGELFF
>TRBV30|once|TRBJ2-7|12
CAWNGGGYEQYF
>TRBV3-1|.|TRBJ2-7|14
CASSQALRMYEQYF
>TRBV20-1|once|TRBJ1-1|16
CSARDMTGQMNTEAFF
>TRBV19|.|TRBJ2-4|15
CASSPGFTTMNIQYF
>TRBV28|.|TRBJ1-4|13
CASSFVGGEKLFF
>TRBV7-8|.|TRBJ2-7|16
CASSYRPSGSLSEQYF
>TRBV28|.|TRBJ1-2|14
CASSASGDHYGYTF
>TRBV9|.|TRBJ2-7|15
CASSVAGQGADEQYF
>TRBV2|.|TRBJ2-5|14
CASSVNRGGETQYF
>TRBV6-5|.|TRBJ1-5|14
CASKYREGNQPQHF
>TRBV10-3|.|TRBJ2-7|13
CAISAREGDEQYF
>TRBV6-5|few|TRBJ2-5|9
CAVGETQYF
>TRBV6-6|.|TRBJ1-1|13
CASSREPNTEAFF
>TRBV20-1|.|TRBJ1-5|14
CSARVLQSNQPQHF
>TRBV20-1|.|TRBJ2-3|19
CSASKGSTGGRAAADTQYF
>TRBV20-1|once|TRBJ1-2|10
CSANSYGYTF
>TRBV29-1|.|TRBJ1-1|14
CSVGQIPRVTEAFF
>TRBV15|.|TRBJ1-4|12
CATSSGGEKLFF